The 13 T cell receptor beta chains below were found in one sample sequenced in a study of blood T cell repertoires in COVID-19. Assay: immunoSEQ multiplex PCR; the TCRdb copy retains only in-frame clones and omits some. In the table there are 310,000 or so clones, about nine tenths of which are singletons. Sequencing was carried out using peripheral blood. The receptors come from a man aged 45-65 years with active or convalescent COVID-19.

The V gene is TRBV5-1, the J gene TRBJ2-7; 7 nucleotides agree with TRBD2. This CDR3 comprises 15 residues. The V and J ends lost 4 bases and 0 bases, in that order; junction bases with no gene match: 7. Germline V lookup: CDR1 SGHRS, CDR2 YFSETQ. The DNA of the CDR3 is TGCGCCAGCAGCCCCCCGAGCGGGGCCTCCTACGAGCAGTACTTC. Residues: CASSPPSGASYEQYF.

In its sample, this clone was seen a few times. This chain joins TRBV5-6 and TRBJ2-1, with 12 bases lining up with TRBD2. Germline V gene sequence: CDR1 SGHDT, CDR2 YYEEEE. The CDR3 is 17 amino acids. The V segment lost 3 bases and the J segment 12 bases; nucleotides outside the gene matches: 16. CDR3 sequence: CASSSQTSGSQYGGQFF. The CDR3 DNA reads TGTGCCAGCAGCTCCCAGACTAGCGGGAGTCAGTATGGGGGGCAGTTCTTC.

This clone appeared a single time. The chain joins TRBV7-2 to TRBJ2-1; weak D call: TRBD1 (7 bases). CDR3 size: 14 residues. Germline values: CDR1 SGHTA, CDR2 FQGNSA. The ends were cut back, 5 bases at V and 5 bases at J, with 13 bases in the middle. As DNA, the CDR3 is TGTGCCAGCAGCACCAGGGGGGCTAACAATGAGCAGTTCTTC. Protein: CASSTRGANNEQFF.

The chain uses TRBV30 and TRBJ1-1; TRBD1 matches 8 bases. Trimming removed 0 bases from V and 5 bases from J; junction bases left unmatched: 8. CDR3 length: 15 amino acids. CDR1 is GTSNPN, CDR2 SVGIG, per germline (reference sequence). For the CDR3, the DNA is TGTGCCTGGAGTGTACGCGGACAGGGAAGAACTGAAGCTTTCTTT. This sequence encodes CAWSVRGQGRTEAFF.

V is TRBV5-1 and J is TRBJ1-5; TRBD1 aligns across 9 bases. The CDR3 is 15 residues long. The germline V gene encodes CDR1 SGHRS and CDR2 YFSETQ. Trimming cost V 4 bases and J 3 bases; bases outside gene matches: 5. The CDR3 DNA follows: TGCGCCAGCAGCCTGACAGGGGGGGACAATCAGCCCCAGCATTTT. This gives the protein CASSLTGGDNQPQHF. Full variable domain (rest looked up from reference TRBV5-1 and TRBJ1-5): KAGVTQTPRYLIKTRGQQVTLSCSPISGHRSVSWYQQTPGQGLQFLFEYFSETQRNKGNFPGRFSGRQFSNSRSEMNVSTLELGDSALYLCASSLTGGDNQPQHFGDGTRLSIL.

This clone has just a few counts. The CDR3 reads CATSSSLMVGEKLFF. The CDR3 region has the DNA TGTGCCACCAGCAGTTCCCTTATGGTCGGGGAAAAACTGTTTTTT. The rearrangement joins TRBV15 to TRBJ1-4; D ambiguous. Germline V gives CDR1 LNHNV, CDR2 YYDKDF (reference sequence). V was pared by 3 bases and J by 8 bases, with 16 bases between. There are 15 residues in the CDR3.

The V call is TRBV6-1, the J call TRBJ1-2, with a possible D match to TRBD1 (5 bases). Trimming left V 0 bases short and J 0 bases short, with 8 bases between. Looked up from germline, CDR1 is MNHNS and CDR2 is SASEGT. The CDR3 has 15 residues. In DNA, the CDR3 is TGTGCCAGCAGTGAAGCGGTGACAGCTAACTATGGCTACACCTTC. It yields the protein CASSEAVTANYGYTF.

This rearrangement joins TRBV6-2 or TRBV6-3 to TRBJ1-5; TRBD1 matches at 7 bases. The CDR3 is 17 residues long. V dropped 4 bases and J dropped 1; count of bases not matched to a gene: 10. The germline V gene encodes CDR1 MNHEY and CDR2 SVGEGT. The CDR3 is CASSSHGTASSNQPQHF. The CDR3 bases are TGTGCCAGCAGTTCGCACGGGACAGCTTCGAGCAATCAGCCCCAGCATTTT.

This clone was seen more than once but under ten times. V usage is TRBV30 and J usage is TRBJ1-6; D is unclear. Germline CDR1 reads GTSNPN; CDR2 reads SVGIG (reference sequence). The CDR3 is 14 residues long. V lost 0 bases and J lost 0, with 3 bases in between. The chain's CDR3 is CAWSVLSYNSPLHF. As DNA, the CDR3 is TGTGCCTGGAGTGTACTCTCCTATAATTCACCCCTCCACTTT.

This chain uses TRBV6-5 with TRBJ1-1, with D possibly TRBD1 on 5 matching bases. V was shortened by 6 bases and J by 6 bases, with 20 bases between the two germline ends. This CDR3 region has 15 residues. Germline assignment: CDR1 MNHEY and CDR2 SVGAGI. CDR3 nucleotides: TGTGCCAGCAGCCTTAGGGGAGGGTGGGACTCTGAAGCTTTCTTT. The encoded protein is CASSLRGGWDSEAFF.

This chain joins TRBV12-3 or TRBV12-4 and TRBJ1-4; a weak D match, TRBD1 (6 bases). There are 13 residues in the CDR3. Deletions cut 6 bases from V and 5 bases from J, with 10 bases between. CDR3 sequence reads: CASRLRGNEKLFF. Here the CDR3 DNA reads TGTGCCAGCAGACTCAGGGGCAATGAAAAACTGTTTTTT.

The CDR3 reads CSVAGTVGLAFF. CDR3 DNA sequence: TGCAGCGTAGCCGGGACAGTCGGATTAGCTTTCTTT. The rearrangement joins TRBV29-1 to TRBJ1-1, with 7 bases matching TRBD1. CDR1 SQVTM and CDR2 ANQGSEA come from the germline V gene. This CDR3 is built from 12 residues. Losses at the gene ends were 6 bases for V and 10 bases for J; bases not matched to a gene: 11.

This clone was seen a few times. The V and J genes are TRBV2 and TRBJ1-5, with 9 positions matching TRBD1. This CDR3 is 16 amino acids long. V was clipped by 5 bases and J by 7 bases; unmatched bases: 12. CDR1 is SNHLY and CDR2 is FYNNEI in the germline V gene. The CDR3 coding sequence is TGTGCCAGCAGTTCTACAGGGGGCCGATTGGGGCAGCCCCAGCATTTT. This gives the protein CASSSTGGRLGQPQHF.